One and the same sample provided the 18 T cell receptor delta chains below, sequenced in a study of γδ T cells in repeated Plasmodium falciparum infection. TCRdb used CATT to re-call clones from the multiplex PCR reads. The sample comprises around 50,000 delta-chain clones, approximately 2% of which are singletons, and 20% to 25% rests with the top ten. Gammadelta T cells were flow-sorted from PBMC into Vgamma9/Vdelta2+ and Vdelta2-negative populations for bulk analysis. Sequenced sample: gamma-delta T cells from blood. All receptors come from a pool of human donors (malaria-infected and uninfected, not separated).

This clone was found many times. This DNA's translation and the protein TCRdb lists, from a much larger clone, do not match at residue 5, likely due to a read error; the protein shown is translated from the DNA. This chain joins TRDV3 and TRDJ1; D remains unclear. V gave up 0 bases and J gave up 1 base, with 12 bases separating them. The CDR3 sequence is 14 residues long. Germline-derived CDR1 and CDR2 are TVYSNPD and GDNSRS (reference sequence). CDR3 sequence: CAFRGLEGTDKLIF. In DNA form, the CDR3 reads TGTGCCTTTAGAGGGCTGGAGGGCACCGATAAACTCATCTTT. Complete variable domain (other parts from reference TRDV3 and TRDJ1): CDKVTQSSPDQTVASGSEVVLLCTYDTVYSNPDLFWYRIRPDYSFQFVFYGDNSRSEGADFTQGRFSVKHILTQKAFHLVISPVRTEDSATYYCAFRGLEGTDKLIFGKGTRVTVEP.

This clone has ten or more counts. The chain recombines TRDV2 with TRDJ1; 11 nucleotides agree with TRDD3. After removal of 3 bases from V and 2 bases from J, the junction contained 7 bases not matched to a gene. Germline CDR1 and CDR2: GEAIGNYY and EKD. The CDR3 runs 16 residues. CDR3 DNA sequence: TGTGCCTGTGACTTACTGGGGGATAGGAGGACCGATAAACTCATCTTT. It codes for CACDLLGDRRTDKLIF.

Details on this clone: The protein TCRdb lists belongs to a much larger clone and differs from this DNA's translation at residue 12, which points to a read error; the protein shown is made from the DNA. The chain has TRDV1 and TRDJ1, with D possibly TRDD3 on 6 matching bases. The J gene, absent from TCRdb, was called here by matching the DNA to germline. The CDR3 loop spans 20 amino acids. Germline-derived CDR1 and CDR2 are TSWWSYY and QGS. Trimming left V 1 base short and J 8 bases short, with 32 bases between. This CDR3 is CALGEPNLLTGTRGTTKLIF. As DNA, the CDR3 is TGTGCTCTTGGGGAACCAAACCTACTCACGGGTACTCGGGGGACGACAAAACTCATCTTT.

This clone was observed a handful of times. The likely explanation is a read error, given a far larger clone one base away. The sample contains more than one DNA sequence encoding this CDR3. The V gene corresponds to TRDV1; no J gene was called; the listed D gene, TRDD3, was not tested against the DNA. The CDR3 is made up of 23 amino acids. CDR1 and CDR2 from the germline V gene are TSWWSYY and QGS. In DNA, the CDR3 is TGTGCTCTTGGGGTAGTGGCGGTTTCGCCTTACTGGGGGACCCCCTTGTACACCGATAAACTCATCTTC. Protein: CALGVVAVSPYWGTPLYTDKLIF.

The table lists this clone with a few counts. The protein in TCRdb stems from a much larger clone and differs at residue 10 from this DNA's translation, likely a read error; here the protein is translated from the DNA. The gene calls are TRDV3 and TRDJ1, with D unclear. TCRdb records no J gene; here it was assigned by comparing the DNA to germline. CDR1 TVYSNPD and CDR2 GDNSRS come from the germline V gene (reference sequence). The V gene lost 2 bases and the J gene lost 4 bases, with 20 bases spanning the gap. This CDR3 is 15 amino acids long. The CDR3 here is CAFAREGPGIDKLIF. The CDR3 DNA reads as TGTGCCTTTGCCCGTGAGGGCCCTGGAATCGATAAACTCATCTTT.

Ten or more counts support this clone. One base separates it from a far larger clone, so it is likely a read error. Other DNA sequences within the sample encode an identical CDR3. The rearrangement joins TRAV38-2/DV8 to TRDJ1; D possibly corresponds to TRDD3 (6 bases). The germline V gene has CDR1 TSESDYY and CDR2 QEAYKQQN. V was pared by 0 bases and J by 5 bases, with 29 bases between. The CDR3 is 20 amino acids. Written as DNA, the CDR3 is TGTGCTTATAGGAGCGGCACTGCTTTCCGAGTCGGGGATCGCAGAGATAAACTCATCTTT. This encodes CAYRSGTAFRVGDRRDKLIF.

This clone was seen more than once but under ten times. The TCRdb protein, from a much larger clone, departs from this DNA's translation at residue 16, likely by read error; the protein shown derives from the DNA. CDR3 DNA: TGTGCTCTTGGGGAAGGTTCTTTCCCTTCGTTCGTACTGGGGGATAGATACACCGATAAACTCATCTTT. It codes for CALGEGSFPSFVLGDRYTDKLIF. V is TRDV1 and J is TRDJ1, with 11 bases identical to TRDD3. In the absence of a J gene in TCRdb, the DNA was matched to germline to assign it here. The CDR3 sequence is 23 residues long. Germline V gene sequence: CDR1 TSWWSYY, CDR2 QGS. V lost 2 bases and J lost 0; bases outside the gene matches: 23.

This clone was picked up many times. This probably arose from a read error, given a far larger clone one base away. This CDR3 is also generated by other DNA sequences in the sample. The genes are TRDV1 and TRDJ1, with no clear D. The CDR3 is 14 residues long. Germline V gene lookup returns CDR1 TSWWSYY and CDR2 QGS. The CDR3: CALGEVPNTDKLIF. The CDR3 coding sequence is TGTGCTCTTGGGGAAGTCCCCAACACCGATAAGCTCATCTTT.

As concerns this clone: TCRdb attributes to this sequence the protein of a much larger clone, which differs from the DNA translation at residue 4; a read error is likely, and the protein displayed is translated from the DNA. The chain uses TRDV2 and TRDJ1; maybe TRDD3 (5 bases). The J gene is absent in TCRdb and was assigned here via DNA matching to germline. Germline CDR1 GEAIGNYY, CDR2 EKD. Deletions cut 5 bases from V and 4 bases from J, with 19 bases between. The CDR3 runs to 15 residues. Here the CDR3 DNA reads TGTGCCTGTGGCCCCCTGGGTGCGGGAGACGATAAACTCATCTTT. Amino acids: CACGPLGAGDDKLIF.

By share of the sample, this clone is medium-sized (0.01 to 0.1%). Other DNA variants within this sample encode the same CDR3. The chain has TRDV1 and TRDJ2, with TRDD3 matching over 8 bases. CDR3 length equals 16 residues. Germline V gene lookup returns CDR1 TSWWSYY and CDR2 QGS. J gave up 6 bases and V 1 base, and 7 bases lay outside the gene matches. Here the CDR3 DNA reads TGTGCTCTTGGGGAACGAGGGATACGTTTAGCAGCACAACTCTTCTTT. Protein sequence: CALGERGIRLAAQLFF.

Concerning this clone itself: TCRdb pairs this DNA with a much larger clone's protein that differs at residue 24, likely a read error; the protein shown was translated from the DNA. The V gene call is TRDV1, and the J gene call is absent; TRDD3 is taken as the D call from the table, unchecked against the DNA. The CDR3 has 25 amino acids. Looked up from germline, CDR1 is TSWWSYY and CDR2 is QGS. The CDR3 sequence: CALGELFGLSYFWGIEPRGTDKLTF. The CDR3 DNA sequence: TGTGCTCTTGGGGAACTTTTCGGTCTGTCCTACTTCTGGGGGATAGAGCCCCGGGGCACCGATAAACTCACCTTT.

The sample holds a few counts of this clone. The protein given by TCRdb reflects a much larger clone and differs at residue 5 from this DNA's translation, likely from a read error; the protein shown is the DNA's translation. J is TRDJ1 and V is TRDV2; no firm D call. No J gene was available from TCRdb, and it was assigned here by a germline match of the DNA. Germline lookup yields CDR1 GEAIGNYY and CDR2 EKD. The V end lost 3 bases, the J end lost 3 bases, and 10 bases lay between the germline ends. The CDR3 runs to 13 residues. CDR3 region: CACDPLSSDKLIF. In nucleotides, the CDR3 is TGTGCCTGTGACCCCCTGTCGTCCGATAAACTCATCTTT.

Details on this clone: TCRdb has a much larger clone's protein, which differs at residue 6 from the translation of this DNA, likely because of a read error; what is shown is the protein translated from the DNA. This rearrangement joins TRDV2 to TRDJ1; 10 nucleotides match TRDD3. The J gene comes from matching the DNA to germline here; TCRdb lacks it. With 3 bases clipped from V and 0 bases from J, the junction kept 33 bases outside the gene matches. Germline V CDR1 and CDR2: GEAIGNYY, EKD. The CDR3 extends over 25 amino acids. The CDR3 here is CACDVRGPLRWGILELPRYTDKLIF. CDR3 nucleotide sequence: TGTGCCTGTGACGTCAGGGGTCCACTACGCTGGGGGATATTAGAATTACCTCGGTACACCGATAAACTCATCTTT.

As for this clone: TCRdb's entry gives the protein of a much larger clone, which mismatches this DNA's translation at residue 11, likely from a read error; the protein reported here is translated from the DNA. The chain links TRDV1 to TRDJ2; possibly TRDD3 for D (6 bases). TCRdb lists no J gene, so it was determined here by aligning the DNA to germline. The CDR3 spans 17 residues. Trimming took 0 bases from V and 5 from J, leaving 16 bases between them. The germline gives CDR1 TSWWSYY, CDR2 QGS. The CDR3 bases are TGTGCTCTTGGGGAACTTCCCGACCCGGGGATTACAGCACAACTCTTCTTT. This translates into CALGELPDPGITAQLFF.

With regard to this clone: Given a far larger clone just one base away, this is likely a sequencing read error. Other DNA sequences in this specimen translate into the identical CDR3. The chain combines TRDV1 with TRDJ2, with 9 positions matching TRDD2. The J gene, absent from TCRdb, was called here by matching the DNA to germline. The germline V gene has CDR1 TSWWSYY and CDR2 QGS. Germline trimming cut 5 bases from V and 6 bases from J; bases unmatched to any gene: 31. The CDR3 totals 23 residues. The CDR3: CALGLPSLTFLLENTIWSAQLFF. The CDR3 bases are TGTGCTCTTGGGTTACCCTCCCTTACCTTCCTACTGGAAAACACCATATGGTCAGCACAACTCTTCTTT.

This clone came up a few times. TCRdb records a much larger clone's protein for this DNA, with a difference at residue 8 that likely arises from a read error; the protein given is the translation of the DNA. The genes are TRDV2 and TRDJ1; D possibly corresponds to TRDD3 (6 bases). TCRdb offers no J gene call, so here the DNA was matched to germline to obtain one. Germline CDR1 and CDR2: GEAIGNYY and EKD. V lost 2 bases to trimming and J lost 3 bases, with 15 bases between them. This CDR3 has 15 amino acids. CDR3 protein: CACDMLGRIPDKLIF. The CDR3 DNA follows: TGTGCCTGTGACATGTTGGGGAGGATACCCGATAAACTCATCTTT.

This clone was observed many times. A far larger clone is one base from this, pointing to a likely read error. Other DNA sequences in this specimen translate into the identical CDR3. This chain connects TRDV1 to TRDJ1; 9 bases map to TRDD3. The CDR3 extends over 23 amino acids. V lost 1 base and J lost 1; bases outside the gene matches: 25. Germline V lookup: CDR1 TSWWSYY, CDR2 QGS. The CDR3 loop is CALGEQVFLSFPLGDRCTDKLIF. The CDR3 DNA sequence: TGTGCTCTTGGGGAACAAGTCTTCCTTTCATTTCCACTGGGGGACCGTTGCACCGATAAACTCATCTTT.

On this clone: This probably arose from a read error, given a far larger clone one base away. Other DNA sequences within the sample encode an identical CDR3. This chain connects TRDV1 to TRDJ1; tentatively, D is TRDD3 (6 bases). CDR1 is TSWWSYY, CDR2 QGS, per germline. The length of the CDR3 is 20 residues. The CDR3 DNA is TGTGCTCTTGGGGAACTTATATGGACAGACGGGGACTGGGACACCGATAAACTCATCTTC. This codes for CALGELIWTDGDWDTDKLIF.